The 26 T cell receptor beta chains given below trace back to one sample, sequenced in a study of blood T cell repertoires in COVID-19 (TCRdb year 2020). Receptor amplification or capture employed the immunoSEQ multiplex PCR assay. The table was pulled from immuneACCESS by TCRdb, which kept in-frame rearrangements only. Such tables lose some clones; where checked, under half of the loss comes from unresolved V genes, and the rest has no known cause. This sample has 95,000 or so clones in its table, and roughly 79% of those were observed once. The ten largest make up 4.5% to 5.5% of the sample. Specimen: peripheral blood. These receptors were taken from an elderly man with COVID-19, enrolled during active disease.

This chain uses TRBV11-2 with TRBJ2-1; the D gene is possibly TRBD2 (6 bases). The length of the CDR3 is 16 residues. Looked up from germline, CDR1 is SGHAT and CDR2 is FQNNGV. Trimming took 2 bases from V and 5 from J, leaving 16 bases between them. The CDR3 coding sequence is TGTGCCAGCAGCTTAAGTAGCGGACGAAGGAACAATGAGCAGTTCTTC. Protein product: CASSLSSGRRNNEQFF.

This clone was counted a few times. Germline and junction disagree at one end, which may indicate a read error. This chain connects TRBV7-7 to TRBJ2-1; 8 nucleotides agree with TRBD1. The CDR3 consists of 16 residues. Germline V gives CDR1 SSHAT, CDR2 FNYEAQ (reference sequence). The CDR3 sequence is CASSLGRGQGSNEQFF. The CDR3, as DNA: TGTGCTAGCAGCTTAGGGAGAGGACAGGGTAGTAATGAGCAGTTCTTC.

The chain has TRBV5-1 and TRBJ1-2, with 7 bases matching TRBD1. This CDR3 is built from 15 residues. V lost 8 bases to trimming and J lost 4 bases; unmatched junction nucleotides: 14. Germline values: CDR1 SGHRS, CDR2 YFSETQ. CDR3 amino acids: CASRPLQGDVYGYTF. CDR3 DNA: TGCGCCAGTAGACCCCTGCAGGGGGACGTCTATGGCTACACCTTC.

The chain is built from TRBV24-1 and TRBJ2-3; 7 bases agree with TRBD1. The CDR3 sequence is 18 residues long. V lost 10 bases and J lost 7; bases outside the gene matches: 25. Per the germline V gene, CDR1 is KGHDR and CDR2 is SFDVKD. The DNA of the CDR3 is TGTGCCACTTCCGATTCCCTAGGGGGCGCAGGGGAGAAATATACGCAGTATTTT. Protein: CATSDSLGGAGEKYTQYF.

The chain couples TRBV30 to TRBJ1-2; 8 nucleotides line up with TRBD1. Germline CDR1 GTSNPN, CDR2 SVGIG (reference sequence). This CDR3 spans 15 amino acids. The junction had 12 bases not matched to a gene; V was cut back by 4 bases and J by 5 bases. The CDR3 DNA reads TGTGCCTGGACCTCCTGGGCAGGGGGCAGGTATGGCTACACCTTC. Residues: CAWTSWAGGRYGYTF.

This clone was counted a single time. The chain couples TRBV7-8 to TRBJ2-2; TRBD2 aligns across 12 bases. Germline CDR1 reads SGHVS; CDR2 reads FQNEAQ. The CDR3 extends over 17 amino acids. V was pared by 3 bases and J by 4 bases, with 6 bases of the junction left unmatched. The CDR3 DNA sequence: TGTGCCAGCAGCTTTTCTAGCGGGAGGGGGAGCACCGGGGAGCTGTTTTTT. The encoded protein is CASSFSSGRGSTGELFF.

The V call is TRBV7-3, the J call TRBJ2-6, with D unclear. V lost 5 bases, J lost 0 bases, and 8 bases lay in between. Per the germline V gene, CDR1 is SGHTA and CDR2 is FQGTGA. This CDR3 spans 15 amino acids. The CDR3 region has the DNA TGTGCCAGCAGCGACGACACCTCTGGGGCCAACGTCCTGACTTTC. This gives the protein CASSDDTSGANVLTF. The complete variable domain, with remaining parts taken from reference TRBV7-3 and TRBJ2-6, reads GAGVSQTPSNKVTEKGKYVELRCDPISGHTALYWYRQSLGQGPEFLIYFQGTGAADDSGLPNDRFFAVRPEGSVSTLKIQRTERGDSAVYLCASSDDTSGANVLTFGAGSRLTVL.

The chain is built from TRBV7-3 and TRBJ1-5; 7 bases agree with TRBD1. Per germline, CDR1 SGHTA and CDR2 FQGTGA. The CDR3 spans 13 residues. V lost 5 bases, J lost 4 bases, and 2 bases stayed unmatched. The CDR3 DNA is TGTGCCAGCAGCAAGGACAGGAATCAGCCCCAGCATTTT. This gives the protein CASSKDRNQPQHF.

The chain employs TRBV10-3 and TRBJ1-1; D is unresolved. The CDR3 runs to 15 residues. Germline CDR1 reads ENHRY; CDR2 reads SYGVKD. Trimming removed 5 bases from V and 0 bases from J, with 13 bases in between. Here the CDR3 DNA reads TGTGCCATCAGTTCCAGGACTGGAATGAACACTGAAGCTTTCTTT. As protein: CAISSRTGMNTEAFF.

This sequence joins TRBV5-1 and TRBJ2-7, with D hard to call. The CDR3 extends over 13 amino acids. In germline, CDR1 is SGHRS, CDR2 YFSETQ. The ends were cut back, 2 bases at V and 6 bases at J, with 12 bases in the middle. The CDR3 loop reads CASSFSLTSEQYF. The CDR3 nucleotides are TGCGCCAGCAGCTTTTCGTTAACGAGCGAGCAGTACTTC.

This chain connects TRBV30 to TRBJ2-3; 10 bases align to TRBD2. The V and J ends lost 0 bases and 3 bases, in that order; junction bases with no gene match: 12. The CDR3 contains 18 residues. CDR1 and CDR2 (germline): GTSNPN, SVGIG (reference sequence). DNA of the CDR3: TGTGCCTGGAGTGTAGGGATCGGGGCTAGCGGGAGAACAGATACGCAGTATTTT. It translates to CAWSVGIGASGRTDTQYF.

The count of this clone is one. V is TRBV5-1 and J is TRBJ2-3; 11 bases align to TRBD2. This CDR3 has 16 amino acids. Trimming removed 4 bases from V and 2 bases from J; junction bases left unmatched: 6. Germline CDR1 and CDR2: SGHRS and YFSETQ. The CDR3 DNA follows: TGCGCCAGCAGCCTAACTAGCGGGAGCCACACAGATACGCAGTATTTT. Amino acids: CASSLTSGSHTDTQYF.

The gene calls are TRBV28 and TRBJ2-3, with 9 positions matching TRBD1. The CDR3 loop spans 15 amino acids. Germline CDR1 MDHEN, CDR2 SYDVKM. With 6 bases clipped from V and 6 bases from J, the junction kept 10 bases outside the gene matches. The CDR3: CASRTGGQGTDTQYF. CDR3 in DNA: TGTGCCAGCAGGACGGGGGGACAGGGAACGGATACGCAGTATTTT.

V usage is TRBV27 and J usage is TRBJ2-7; D perhaps matches TRBD1 (6 bases). With 6 bases removed from V and 7 bases from J, the gap between germline ends came to 34 bases. This CDR3 spans 19 amino acids. Germline CDR1 and CDR2: MNHEY and SMNVEV (reference sequence). The CDR3 DNA is TGTGCCAGCAGCAAGTATACAGGGCTAGGACCACCAACTCAGACAGAGCAGTACTTC. Its translation: CASSKYTGLGPPTQTEQYF.

The DNA of the CDR3 is TGTGCCAGCAGCCCGACTCCGGGACAGGGAATAGCAACCATATATTTT. Translating gives CASSPTPGQGIATIYF. The chain has TRBV7-2 and TRBJ1-3; TRBD1 agrees at 9 bases. Trimming at V came to 5 bases and at J to 10 bases, leaving 15 bases not matched to a gene. The germline CDR1 and CDR2 sequences are SGHTA and FQGNSA. The CDR3 covers 16 residues.

This sequence joins TRBV30 and TRBJ2-3, with 11 bases matching TRBD2. The ends lost 2 bases at V and 2 bases at J; junction bases unmatched: 6. CDR1 and CDR2 from the germline V gene are GTSNPN and SVGIG (reference sequence). This CDR3 region has 16 residues. DNA of the CDR3: TGTGCCTGGAGTCTCAATAGCGGGAGGGCCACAGATACGCAGTATTTT. Protein: CAWSLNSGRATDTQYF.

The chain is built from TRBV18 and TRBJ2-2, with 9 bases lining up with TRBD1. The CDR3 totals 16 residues. Germline V gives CDR1 KGHSH, CDR2 LQKENI. J lost 4 bases, V lost 0 bases, and 3 bases had no gene match. The CDR3 nucleotides are TGTGCCAGCTCACCACCCGGGACAGGGATCACCGGGGAGCTGTTTTTT. Amino acids: CASSPPGTGITGELFF.

This clone was seen a handful of times. This chain connects TRBV15 to TRBJ2-1; D is possibly TRBD2 (7 bases). CDR3 length: 16 amino acids. V was clipped by 0 bases and J by 9 bases, with 18 bases between them. Looked up from germline, CDR1 is LNHNV and CDR2 is YYDKDF (reference sequence). CDR3 sequence (DNA): TGTGCCACCAGCAGAGATCGGTGGGGGGGCCGGGTTGAGCAGTTCTTC. Protein sequence: CATSRDRWGGRVEQFF.

The chain carries TRBV23-1 and TRBJ1-5; 8 nucleotides line up with TRBD1. TRBV23-1 is an ORF for which the function is uncertain. With 4 bases clipped from V and 0 bases from J, the junction kept 5 bases outside the gene matches. The CDR3 spans 16 residues. The CDR3 region has the DNA TGCGCCAGCAGTCGAGCAGGGGGCCTTAGCAATCAGCCCCAGCATTTT. The encoded protein is CASSRAGGLSNQPQHF.

This clone was picked up a small number of times. The chain uses TRBV2 and TRBJ1-5, with 8 bases fitting TRBD1. The CDR3 contains 18 residues. The germline CDR1 and CDR2 sequences are SNHLY and FYNNEI. J was trimmed by 5 bases and V by 7 bases; bases with no gene match: 19. Here the CDR3 reads CASNIDRGRQGSDQPQHF. The CDR3 DNA is TGTGCCAGCAATATAGACCGTGGCAGACAGGGGTCCGATCAGCCCCAGCATTTT.

The V gene is TRBV19, the J gene TRBJ1-5, with D perhaps TRBD1 (5 bases). This CDR3 spans 15 amino acids. Germline assignment: CDR1 LNHDA and CDR2 SQIVND (reference sequence). V was cut by 1 base and J by 6 bases, with 13 bases left in between. In DNA, the CDR3 is TGTGCCAGTAGTATAGCCGATAGGGGAGGTCAGCCCCAGCATTTT. It encodes CASSIADRGGQPQHF.

CDR3 DNA sequence: TGTGCCAGCGCCAGCGACCAATACGAGCAGTACTTC. Translated: CASASDQYEQYF. The chain couples TRBV7-2 to TRBJ2-7; D remains ambiguous. The CDR3 is 12 amino acids. Trimming removed 8 bases at V and 4 bases at J, with 12 bases between. In germline, CDR1 is SGHTA, CDR2 FQGNSA.

This chain links TRBV6-5 with TRBJ2-3, with D possibly being TRBD2 (5 bases). V shed 5 bases and J shed 2 bases, with 11 bases lying between them. CDR3 length: 14 residues. CDR1 and CDR2 from the germline V gene are MNHEY and SVGAGI. In nucleotides, the CDR3 is TGTGCCAGCAGTCCCGAGGGCCCCACAGATACGCAGTATTTT. Encoded protein: CASSPEGPTDTQYF.

The rearrangement uses TRBV3-1 (or the pseudogene TRBV3-2) and TRBJ1-1; tentative D call: TRBD1 (5 bases). Germline V gives CDR1 LGHDT, CDR2 YNNKEL (reference sequence). Trimming shortened V by 4 bases and J by 10 bases, and 16 bases separated the two germline ends. The CDR3 contains 13 residues. The CDR3 region is CASSPGAGRGAFF. CDR3 bases: TGTGCCAGCAGCCCTGGGGCCGGGAGGGGAGCTTTCTTT.

The CDR3 DNA sequence: TGTGCCAGCAGTGAACGGCGACTAGCGATACGACTTGAGCAGTTCTTC. It specifies CASSERRLAIRLEQFF. The chain couples TRBV2 to TRBJ2-1; TRBD2 agrees at 8 bases. The CDR3 spans 16 residues. V was clipped by 2 bases and J by 9 bases; unmatched bases: 12. Germline CDR1 and CDR2: SNHLY and FYNNEI.

The V call is TRBV29-1, the J call TRBJ2-3; 9 bases agree with TRBD2. CDR3 length: 15 amino acids. CDR1 and CDR2 (germline): SQVTM, ANQGSEA. Trimming at V came to 3 bases and at J to 5 bases, leaving 9 bases not matched to a gene. CDR3 DNA: TGCAGCGTTGATGGTAGCGGGGGAGGGGGAGATACGCAGTATTTT. This codes for CSVDGSGGGGDTQYF.